The TCR beta chain under discussion was sequenced for a study of shared clonotypes between healthy human individuals. V shed 3 bases and J 3 bases; nucleotides not matched to a gene: 8. The CDR3 covers 15 residues. The germline gives CDR1 LNHDA, CDR2 SQIVND (reference sequence). Profiling relied on immunoSEQ multiplex PCR, and the TCRdb table lists in-frame clones only, not all of them. The sample holds hundreds of thousands of clones, approximately 74% seen once. The V gene is TRBV19, the J gene TRBJ2-7, with TRBD1 matching 7 bases. The source is a woman in her 30s in good health. The sequencing input was memory CD4+ T cells sorted from blood. This sample's subset: CD45RA-negative fraction. CDR3 in amino acids: CASSIGDSGLYEQYF. The DNA for the CDR3 is TGTGCCAGTAGTATCGGGGACAGCGGCCTCTACGAGCAGTACTTC.